This TCR beta chain came from a study of OX40 agonist ivuxolimab in advanced cancers. About the investigation overall: Ivuxolimab was an agonistic, fully human IgG2 monoclonal antibody directed against OX40 (CD134), a costimulatory receptor. Intravenous ivuxolimab was administered to patients every 2 weeks at six dose levels: 0.01, 0.1, 0.3, 1.5, 3 and 10 mg/kg. Among the roughly 52 dose-escalation patients, some 20 had hepatocellular carcinoma, approximately 15 melanoma, 9 renal cell carcinoma and 9 head and neck cancer. In the dose-escalation cohort, 82.7% of patients were male, and the mean age was approximately 64 years, with a range of about 23 to 85. Patients were allowed to have had prior anti-PD-1, anti-PD-L1 or anti-CTLA-4 therapy, and around 40% of the dose-escalation patients had previously received checkpoint inhibitors. Partial responses occurred in three dose-escalation patients: two with cutaneous melanoma and one with hepatocellular carcinoma. The purpose of peripheral TCRbeta sequencing was to test whether ivuxolimab changed TCR sequence diversity and led to clonal T-cell expansion. The monotherapy dose-escalation portion (N of about 52 patients) of the phase I ivuxolimab trial is reported in the paper. Broader findings and caveats from the paper: Which antigens the clonally expanded peripheral T cells were specific for was not determined. After ivuxolimab, more expanded clones were found on average in CD8+ T cells than in CD4+ T cells. At doses of 0.1 to 3.0 mg/kg, clonal expansion of both CD4+ and CD8+ T cells in blood was seen between baseline and week 6. In the 0.1-3.0 mg/kg groups, partial responders had among the lowest normalized peripheral clonal expansion, particularly in CD8+ T cells. Low levels of normalized T-cell clonal expansion were also seen in some nonresponding patients.

Patients with autoimmune disease history or receiving systemic immunosuppression were excluded from the trial. In every dose cohort, peripheral blood was drawn for TCR sequencing at baseline, cycle 4 day 1, and cycle 7 day 1. Samples were obtained from an open-label, multicenter, first-in-human phase I dose-escalation trial of ivuxolimab. Adults with locally advanced or metastatic melanoma, renal cell carcinoma, hepatocellular carcinoma or head and neck squamous cell carcinoma were enrolled in the trial. Before TCR sequencing, CD4+ T cells and CD8+ T cells from peripheral blood were sorted into separate populations. Genomic DNA was isolated from the sorted cells so that the TCRbeta CDR3 region could be sequenced. TCRbeta CDR3 regions were sequenced using the immunoSEQ Assay. TCRdb obtained this table from immuneACCESS and retained in-frame rearrangements with V and J assigned. These tables miss some clones; where compared with another copy, unresolved V genes account for less than half of the shortfall, and the remainder is unexplained. For this sample there are over 45,000 clones; roughly 88% appear just once. The top ten clonotypes cover roughly 3.2% of the sample.

For this clone: The specificity of this receptor is unknown. No much larger clone exists at a distance of one base, and base qualities are not known.

At the junction V is shortened by 3 bases and J by 3 bases; bases outside the gene matches: 4. The CDR3 starts with the cysteine, ends with the phenylalanine, and has 15 residues. Of all the DNA, just the CDR3 is kept, 45 bases in frame from base 1. The CDR1 and CDR2 encoded by the germline V gene are MNHNS and SASEGT. This receptor was identified in an adult with an advanced solid tumor such as melanoma, head and neck, liver or kidney cancer. The material sequenced was CD4+ or CD8+ T cells sorted from blood, taken in a trial of the OX40 agonist ivuxolimab. The V and J genes are TRBV6-1 and TRBJ1-1, and 10 bases in between align with TRBD1. The bases read TGTGCCAGCAGTGATGCCGGGACAGGGGACACTGAAGCTTTCTTT. Its protein reads: CASSDAGTGDTEAFF.